This TCR beta chain was sequenced during a study of TIL therapy for anti-PD-1-resistant metastatic lung cancer (dated by TCRdb to the early 2020s). At the level of the whole study: Before any PD-1/PD-L1 blockade was given, tumors were harvested, nivolumab was then administered, and patients who progressed went on to receive lymphodepletion, an infusion of expanded TIL, and IL-2. Clonotypes were tracked across tumor, expanded TIL product and serial blood samples by T cell receptor beta sequencing of tumor and peripheral blood. Across the cohort, whole-exome sequencing showed a median non-synonymous tumor mutation burden of approximately 1.5 mutations per megabase. Most of the cohort had lung adenocarcinoma, a handful of tumors were EGFR-mutant and two were ALK-rearranged, and half of the patients were current or former smokers. Enrolled patients had a median age of about 50 years (range about 38-85) and a median tumor PD-L1 proportion score of 6% to 6.5%.

General study outcomes and caveats: The baseline peripheral repertoire was partially replaced by infused TIL clonotypes, which then decayed over months, and no apparent association between persistence and response was found. The study protocol defined all tumor marker inferences as exploratory. Generalizability was limited because the cohort was highly selected, with more treatment-naive, never-smoker and oncogene-addicted patients included than is typical.

TCR beta CDR3 regions were amplified from genomic DNA by bias-controlled multiplex PCR with the immunoSEQ v3 hsTCRB kit. TCR libraries were sequenced on an Illumina NextSeq 500 to approximately 2 million read pairs for survey level or roughly 4.5-6 million for deep level. The original pipeline was this. Clonality was reported by immunoSEQ Analyzer software, which also assigned V, D and J genes and filtered out non-productive sequences. Repertoires were compared by productive Simpson clonality and by the Morisita overlap index of productive TRB rearrangements between infused TIL and blood. Absolute clonotype counts in blood were estimated as lymphocyte count times CD3+ fraction times the clone's productive frequency. This is the immuneACCESS table as TCRdb keeps it, with only in-frame sequences that have V and J called. A part of the clones is gone; compared with another copy, unresolved V genes explain less than half, and the rest is unexplained. V and J calls and clone size come straight from that table; D and trimming were deduced from the DNA. The sample contains just over 45,000 clones, around 80% of them found a single time. Together, the top ten hold more than 13% of the sample.

CDR1 and CDR2 are drawn from the germline V gene: MGHDK, SYGVNS. Reading from cysteine to phenylalanine, the CDR3 counts 17 amino acids. Just the 51-base CDR3 DNA is kept, in frame starting at base 1. Germline trimming amounts to 3 bases on V and 4 bases on J, with 11 as the count of junction bases outside the gene matches. A word on this clone: Its antigen remains unidentified. Base-call qualities are not available, and no considerably larger clone is one nucleotide away.

The sample's time point label is to be understood as: pre-treatment sample, taken before nivolumab and TIL therapy. Adults with stage 4 NSCLC were enrolled in a dual-center phase I trial from late 2017 to early 2020. Samples were obtained from a single-arm, open-label phase I trial in which tumor-infiltrating lymphocyte therapy with nivolumab was evaluated in advanced non-small cell lung cancer. Blood mononuclear cells were isolated from EDTA tubes by Ficoll gradient and were snap-frozen as pellets, and DNA was extracted with a Qiagen mini-prep kit. The sample in question was blood, obtained at baseline. The clonotype comes from a man aged 70 or older with non-small cell lung cancer. The chain was built from TRBV25-1 and TRBJ2-3, and 9 junctional nucleotides match TRBD2. The nucleotides read TGTGCCAGCAGTGACCTGACTAGCGGAGAGGTGGCAGATACGCAGTATTTT. It encodes CASSDLTSGEVADTQYF.